This is a list of T cell receptor beta chains from one sample in a study of regulatory T cells in long-lasting Graves disease. A single record per CDR3 protein comes from TCRdb applying MiXCR to the multiplex PCR reads. Found here are about 660,000 distinct CDR3 sequences, around 32% of them singletons; the top ten hold roughly 41%. The sequences come from peripheral blood mononuclear cells (PBMCs), collected when the disease was refractory, from a patient treated with antithyroid drugs. The receptor set was obtained from a female donor with Graves disease. CDR3s include the opening cysteine and the closing phenylalanine or tryptophan. The D gene is left open where the match is weak. The listing skips clone size in some rows; elsewhere it reads once, few, many or a size class.

D: .; size: few; V: TRBV2; CDR3: CASSVDGAAYEQYF
D: .; size: many; V: TRBV20-1; CDR3: CSAQQAWGQETQYF
D: .; size: .; V: TRBV19; CDR3: CASEGHPNTEAFF
D: .; size: .; V: TRBV27; CDR3: CASSFVIGDVEQYF
D: .; size: many; V: TRBV6-1; CDR3: CASSDGRVETQYF
D: .; size: .; V: TRBV10-3; CDR3: CAISDLSDQPQHF
D: TRBD1; size: .; V: TRBV11-3; CDR3: CASSLSRDSMNTEAFF
D: TRBD1; size: many; V: TRBV6-1; CDR3: CASRSTGDTEAFF
D: .; size: .; V: TRBV30; CDR3: CAWSVGGRDTEAFF
D: TRBD1; size: few; V: TRBV4-1; CDR3: CASSQDRTGGAYEQYF
D: TRBD1; size: .; V: TRBV19; CDR3: CATSSFAGQIYGYTF
D: .; size: .; V: TRBV19; CDR3: CASMGRSWDTEAFF
D: .; size: .; V: TRBV5-1; CDR3: CASSRIDRASGGYTF
D: TRBD2; size: few; V: TRBV12-3/TRBV12-4; CDR3: CASSASGSKAYEQYF
D: .; size: many; V: TRBV15; CDR3: CATSRAPPGYGYTF
D: TRBD1; size: .; V: TRBV6-2/TRBV6-3; CDR3: CASSYEGQGGKLFF
D: TRBD1; size: few; V: TRBV20-1; CDR3: CSAREVDRGYGYTF
D: .; size: many; V: TRBV11-2; CDR3: CASLGGGEAFF
D: TRBD1; size: few; V: TRBV5-1; CDR3: CASSTAGTDKYEQYF
D: .; size: .; V: TRBV15; CDR3: CATSREVGNNSPLHF
D: .; size: .; V: TRBV6-9; CDR3: CASSYSTEAFF
D: TRBD2; size: .; V: TRBV7-6; CDR3: CASSQRSSGGFYEQYF
D: .; size: .; V: TRBV6-1; CDR3: CASSEGRVSRNTEAFF
D: .; size: .; V: TRBV15; CDR3: CATSRDGVTSDDGYTF
D: TRBD1; size: .; V: TRBV5-1; CDR3: CASSLGGGQGYEQYF
D: TRBD2; size: .; V: TRBV5-1; CDR3: CASSWEGDTQYF
D: .; size: .; V: TRBV6-1; CDR3: CASSEGGRREQYF
D: .; size: .; V: TRBV28; CDR3: CAIKPTGGVNQPQHF
D: .; size: .; V: TRBV27; CDR3: CASRIGEATNEKLFF
D: .; size: .; V: TRBV4-1; CDR3: CASSQDPGSYNSPLHF
D: TRBD1; size: many; V: TRBV14; CDR3: CASSQRTGTGIGYTF
D: .; size: few; V: TRBV3-1; CDR3: CASSRGTQETQYF
D: TRBD1; size: .; V: TRBV7-9; CDR3: CASSPRQGSLNTGELFF
D: .; size: .; V: TRBV28; CDR3: CASSLWGNRPWEKLFF
D: .; size: few; V: TRBV27; CDR3: CASSLNRIYNSPLHF
D: .; size: .; V: TRBV29-1; CDR3: CSVEGMGYGYTF
D: TRBD2; size: .; V: TRBV19; CDR3: CASSTTTSGGNYEQYF
D: TRBD1; size: few; V: TRBV6-2/TRBV6-3; CDR3: CASSSAGGWTEAFF
D: .; size: .; V: TRBV5-1; CDR3: CASSLGSPRNSPLHF
D: .; size: many; V: TRBV2; CDR3: CASTLGANTEAFF
D: .; size: many; V: TRBV28; CDR3: CASSLGGFGEQYF
D: .; size: .; V: TRBV12-3/TRBV12-4; CDR3: CASSEQYNEQFF
D: .; size: .; V: TRBV7-3; CDR3: CASSPRLGIMNTEAFF
D: .; size: .; V: TRBV5-5; CDR3: CASSPDAEETQYF
D: TRBD1; size: .; V: TRBV27; CDR3: CATRKQGSTGELLF
D: .; size: .; V: TRBV11-2; CDR3: CASSLVSIVREEQYF
D: .; size: .; V: TRBV2; CDR3: CASSEGGGRSQETQYF
D: .; size: .; V: TRBV12-5; CDR3: CASEDTGTKNIQYF
D: TRBD1; size: .; V: TRBV5-1; CDR3: CASSYRQGGTTEAFF
D: .; size: few; V: TRBV11-2; CDR3: CASRLNRDFNSPLHF
D: .; size: few; V: TRBV29-1; CDR3: CSVAPGRQGYRGYGYTF
D: .; size: .; V: TRBV6-1; CDR3: CASRPETAYGYTF
D: TRBD2; size: many; V: TRBV6-1; CDR3: CASSQPTSGTTSSYEQYF
D: TRBD1; size: many; V: TRBV6-1; CDR3: CASSGSNDRGGYTF
D: TRBD2; size: few; V: TRBV5-1; CDR3: CASSLGTSGTGEQYF
D: .; size: few; V: TRBV20-1; CDR3: CSASRQINQPQHF
D: .; size: few; V: TRBV7-3; CDR3: CASSLGRNNEQFF
D: .; size: few; V: TRBV27; CDR3: CASSLTTMTDAGELFF